This passage covers 12 T cell receptor beta chains from one sample sequenced in a study of cytomegalovirus exposure and HLA in healthy donors. PCR employed 60 Vbeta and 13 Jbeta primers. TCRdb's copy holds only in-frame clones and misses some; the assay was immunoSEQ multiplex PCR. The repertoire includes under 200,000 clones, 75% to 85% of them detected once, and approximately 0.36% sits in the top ten. The sequencing input was PBMCs. The source is a male donor in good health and CMV-seropositive.

V usage is TRBV27 and J usage is TRBJ2-1, with a tentative D call TRBD2 (6 bases). The length of the CDR3 is 15 residues. Germline V gene sequence: CDR1 MNHEY, CDR2 SMNVEV (reference sequence). The V end lost 4 bases, the J end lost 9 bases, and 19 bases lay between the germline ends. CDR3 sequence reads: CASSWAGSAGVEQFF. The CDR3 DNA reads as TGTGCCAGCAGTTGGGCGGGGTCTGCTGGGGTTGAGCAGTTCTTC.

The chain joins TRBV7-6 to TRBJ1-6; D perhaps matches TRBD1 (5 bases). Trimming removed 0 bases at V and 3 bases at J, with 9 bases between. This CDR3 has 16 residues. Looked up from germline, CDR1 is SGHVS and CDR2 is FNYEAQ. The CDR3 nucleotides read TGTGCCAGCAGCTTAGCAGACAGTATCTATAATTCACCCCTCCACTTT. Protein sequence: CASSLADSIYNSPLHF.

The genes are TRBV2 and TRBJ2-1; D might be TRBD2 (6 bases). Germline CDR1 SNHLY, CDR2 FYNNEI. The V gene lost 9 bases and the J gene lost 4 bases, with 22 bases spanning the gap. CDR3 size: 16 residues. As DNA, the CDR3 is TGTGCCAGTTATTTCGATTGGTCTAGCGTATACAATGAGCAGTTCTTC. It yields the protein CASYFDWSSVYNEQFF.

V usage is TRBV7-8 and J usage is TRBJ1-4; D unclear. Germline V gene data show CDR1 as SGHVS and CDR2 as FQNEAQ. The CDR3 runs 14 residues. Trimming shortened V by 1 base and J by 5 bases, and 8 bases separated the two germline ends. CDR3 protein: CASSLGAVNEKLFF. The CDR3 DNA sequence: TGTGCCAGCAGCTTAGGGGCAGTCAATGAAAAACTGTTTTTT.

The chain has TRBV6-6 and TRBJ2-5; D gene uncertain. The ends were cut back, 5 bases at V and 5 bases at J, with 12 bases in the middle. The CDR3 spans 13 residues. Per the germline V gene, CDR1 is MNHNY and CDR2 is SVGAGI (reference sequence). In DNA, the CDR3 is TGTGCCAGCAGTGCCCGAGTATCCGAGACCCAGTACTTC. It encodes CASSARVSETQYF.

The chain recombines TRBV4-2 with TRBJ1-2; no clear D. Deletions cut 1 base from V and 4 bases from J, with 16 bases between. There are 16 residues in the CDR3. CDR1 LGHNA and CDR2 YNFKEQ come from the germline V gene. CDR3 in amino acids: CASSQVPQDPLYGYTF. CDR3 nucleotide sequence: TGTGCCAGCAGCCAAGTGCCTCAGGATCCCCTCTATGGCTACACCTTC.

This clone showed up just a few times. The chain employs TRBV27 and TRBJ2-5, with 12 nucleotides matching TRBD2. Germline trimming cut 5 bases from V and 4 bases from J; bases unmatched to any gene: 11. CDR1 MNHEY and CDR2 SMNVEV come from the germline V gene (reference sequence). The CDR3 spans 17 residues. The CDR3 loop is CASSPGLAGTMGETQYF. The CDR3 coding sequence is TGTGCCAGCAGTCCGGGACTAGCGGGCACTATGGGAGAGACCCAGTACTTC.

The chain uses TRBV5-4 and TRBJ2-2; 12 bases are a match to TRBD2. Trimming took 3 bases from V and 4 from J; bases not matched to a gene: 10. Germline-derived CDR1 and CDR2 are SGHNT and YYREEE (reference sequence). This CDR3 is 18 amino acids long. The CDR3 loop is CASSSKTSGSGSTGELFF. The CDR3 DNA reads as TGTGCCAGCAGCTCCAAGACTAGCGGGAGTGGGAGCACCGGGGAGCTGTTTTTT.

The V and J genes are TRBV5-1 and TRBJ2-3; D is unclear. The CDR3 length is 14 residues. The V gene's germline CDR1 is SGHRS and CDR2 YFSETQ. The V gene lost 2 bases and the J gene lost 3 bases, with 10 bases spanning the gap. CDR3 in DNA: TGCGCCAGCAGCTTATCCGGGTCTACAGATACGCAGTATTTT. Translation: CASSLSGSTDTQYF. Full variable domain (remainder filled in from reference TRBV5-1 and TRBJ2-3): KAGVTQTPRYLIKTRGQQVTLSCSPISGHRSVSWYQQTPGQGLQFLFEYFSETQRNKGNFPGRFSGRQFSNSRSEMNVSTLELGDSALYLCASSLSGSTDTQYFGPGTRLTVL.

J is TRBJ2-3 and V is TRBV7-2; no firm D call. The CDR3 is 12 residues long. Germline V CDR1 and CDR2: SGHTA, FQGNSA. Trimming removed 5 bases from V and 3 bases from J, with 6 bases in between. CDR3 loop: CASSVFTDTQYF. Written as DNA, the CDR3 is TGTGCCAGCAGCGTCTTTACAGATACGCAGTATTTT.

This chain connects TRBV5-1 to TRBJ2-1; the D is unclear. Germline V gene lookup returns CDR1 SGHRS and CDR2 YFSETQ. CDR3 length: 14 amino acids. Trimming took 0 bases from V and 7 from J, leaving 11 bases between them. The CDR3 protein is CASSLVQIHNEQFF. In nucleotides, the CDR3 is TGCGCCAGCAGCTTGGTTCAGATTCATAATGAGCAGTTCTTC.

This chain links TRBV19 with TRBJ2-1; D possibly corresponds to TRBD1 (5 bases). V was cut by 3 bases and J by 4 bases, with 10 bases left in between. In germline, CDR1 is LNHDA, CDR2 SQIVND (reference sequence). CDR3 size: 14 residues. The CDR3: CASSIPGRYNEQFF. The CDR3 DNA follows: TGTGCCAGTAGTATCCCAGGGCGGTACAATGAGCAGTTCTTC. Together with reference TRBV19 and TRBJ2-1, the CDR3 gives the full variable domain: DGGITQSPKYLFRKEGQNVTLSCEQNLNHDAMYWYRQDPGQGLRLIYYSQIVNDFQKGDIAEGYSVSREKKESFPLTVTSAQKNPTAFYLCASSIPGRYNEQFFGPGTRLTVL.